These 20 T cell receptor beta chains share one sample of origin, sequenced in a study of blood T cells in healthy people across ages. Through a sample-barcoded 5' primer and a J-beta primer mix, a second PCR was run for about 6 to 12 cycles. Each CDR3 protein gets one entry after TCRdb re-called the 5' RACE reads with MiXCR. In the table there are more than 650,000 distinct CDR3 sequences, approximately 21% of which are singletons. The material sequenced was blood. The receptors were gathered from a man aged 65-85 years in good health.

There are a few counts of this clonotype. The chain employs TRBV12-3 or TRBV12-4 and TRBJ2-1; D unclear. This CDR3 is 12 amino acids long. With 10 bases removed from V and 8 bases from J, the gap between germline ends came to 15 bases. This CDR3 reads CAIGRSGDEQFF. CDR3 sequence (DNA): TGTGCCATAGGACGGTCGGGCGATGAGCAGTTCTTC.

On this clonotype: A read error may produce the germline difference seen at one junction end. The V call is TRBV7-8, the J call TRBJ2-3; TRBD1 is a possible D gene (5 bases). The CDR3 extends over 14 amino acids. The germline CDR1 and CDR2 sequences are SGHVS and FQNEAQ. The DNA for the CDR3 is TGTGCCAGCAGCTTAATCGAGGACACAGATACGCAGTACTTT. It encodes CASSLIEDTDTQYF.

The chain has TRBV10-3 and TRBJ2-3, with 7 bases fitting TRBD2. From germline, CDR1 is ENHRY and CDR2 SYGVKD. This CDR3 contains 14 residues. V lost 6 bases, J lost 6 bases, and 9 bases stayed unmatched. The DNA of the CDR3 is TGTGCCATCAGGGGAGGAAGTAGCGGGGATACGCAGTATTTT. It is translated as CAIRGGSSGDTQYF.

In its sample, this clonotype was seen a few times. The gene calls are TRBV15 and TRBJ1-4; D possibly corresponds to TRBD1 (5 bases). Germline CDR1 reads LNHNV; CDR2 reads YYDKDF (reference sequence). The CDR3 runs 13 residues. The V and J ends lost 6 bases and 4 bases respectively, with 9 bases between them. Written as DNA, the CDR3 is TGTGCCACCAGGACAGACTATAATGAAAAACTGTTTTTT. Translating gives CATRTDYNEKLFF. The entire variable domain, with the rest obtained from reference TRBV15 and TRBJ1-4, is as follows: DAMVIQNPRYQVTQFGKPVTLSCSQTLNHNVMYWYQQKSSQAPKLLFHYYDKDFNNEADTPDNFQSRRPNTSFCFLDIRSPGLGDTAMYLCATRTDYNEKLFFGSGTQLSVL.

This clonotype has a handful of counts. The V call is TRBV28, the J call TRBJ1-2; D remains unclear. The CDR3 is 13 amino acids. The V end lost 8 bases, the J end lost 1 base, and 11 bases lay between the germline ends. Per the germline V gene, CDR1 is MDHEN and CDR2 is SYDVKM. As DNA, the CDR3 is TGTGCCAGCGTCCGGGTCGATAACTATGGCTACACCTTC. Translating gives CASVRVDNYGYTF.

This clonotype turned up a few times. The chain links TRBV5-1 to TRBJ2-5; the D is unclear. CDR3 size: 13 residues. Germline V lookup: CDR1 SGHRS, CDR2 YFSETQ. Trimming stripped 4 bases from V and 5 bases from J, with 12 bases between. DNA of the CDR3: TGCGCCAGCAGCCCTGGGGTTATGGAGACCCAGTACTTC. Translated, it gives CASSPGVMETQYF.

The V gene is TRBV12-3 or TRBV12-4, the J gene TRBJ2-5; tentative D call: TRBD2 (5 bases). This CDR3 has 14 residues. Trimming took off 5 bases at V and 7 bases at J, with 17 bases between the two ends. CDR3: CASSNSDTARTQYF. The CDR3 DNA follows: TGTGCCAGCAGTAATAGCGATACCGCCCGGACCCAGTACTTC.

This clonotype was detected only a few times. The genes are TRBV20-1 and TRBJ2-5; a weak D match, TRBD1 (5 bases). V was pared by 7 bases and J by 5 bases, with 14 bases between. This CDR3 has 12 amino acids. The germline V gene has CDR1 DFQATT and CDR2 SNEGSKA (reference sequence). The CDR3, as DNA: TGCAGTGTCGGACCCCCAGGGGAGACCCAGTACTTC. This encodes CSVGPPGETQYF.

The chain employs TRBV20-1 and TRBJ2-5; 8 nucleotides align to TRBD1. The J call is doubtful: the DNA matches TRBJ2-7 better. The CDR3 is 13 residues long. In germline, CDR1 is DFQATT, CDR2 SNEGSKA (reference sequence). CDR3 amino acids: CSAQDRVLYEQYF. The CDR3 bases are TGCAGTGCCCAGGACAGGGTTCTCTACGAGCAGTACTTC.

The J gene is TRBJ1-2, the V gene TRBV20-1; D might be TRBD1 (6 bases). CDR3 length equals 14 residues. Germline V gene sequence: CDR1 DFQATT, CDR2 SNEGSKA (reference sequence). The V gene lost 2 bases and the J gene lost 6 bases, with 16 bases spanning the gap. The DNA for the CDR3 is TGCAGTGCTAGAATAACAGGGAGAGGAGATGGCTACACCTTC. Its protein is CSARITGRGDGYTF.

This chain connects TRBV4-2 to TRBJ1-2, with D possibly matching TRBD1 (6 bases). This CDR3 has 15 amino acids. The V and J ends lost 11 bases and 5 bases respectively, with 24 bases between them. The germline gives CDR1 LGHNA, CDR2 YNFKEQ. The DNA of the CDR3 is TGTGCCGCCGGGCCGGCAGGGGAGCTGATTTATGGCTACACCTTC. The encoded protein is CAAGPAGELIYGYTF.

This clonotype was seen a handful of times. The gene calls are TRBV11-2 and TRBJ2-1; 11 bases agree with TRBD2. Germline V gives CDR1 SGHAT, CDR2 FQNNGV. J gave up 9 bases and V 2 bases, and 6 bases lay outside the gene matches. The CDR3 has 15 residues. As DNA, the CDR3 is TGTGCCAGCAGCTTACTAGCGGGGGGCCGAAGTGAGCAGTTCTTC. Translation gives CASSLLAGGRSEQFF.

The rearrangement joins TRBV5-1 to TRBJ2-1; D not certain. The CDR3 totals 16 residues. Looked up from germline, CDR1 is SGHRS and CDR2 is YFSETQ. The V end lost 0 bases, the J end lost 0 bases, and 10 bases lay between the germline ends. Here the CDR3 DNA reads TGCGCCAGCAGCTTGGTTGGAACAGTCTCCTACAATGAGCAGTTCTTC. Amino acid sequence: CASSLVGTVSYNEQFF.

In this sample, this clonotype turned up a few times. The V and J genes are TRBV20-1 and TRBJ2-7; D not certain. Germline CDR1 reads DFQATT; CDR2 reads SNEGSKA (reference sequence). The CDR3 totals 14 residues. Trimming cost V 4 bases and J 6 bases, with 19 bases left between them. DNA for the CDR3: TGCAGTGCTATTCCAGGCCTTTCGACGGCCGAGCAGTACGTC. This translates into CSAIPGLSTAEQYV.

The chain links TRBV14 to TRBJ2-1; D is possibly TRBD1 or TRBD2 (5 bases each). The V gene lost 9 bases and the J gene lost 1 base, with 10 bases spanning the gap. The germline gives CDR1 SGHDN, CDR2 FVKESK. The CDR3 has 13 amino acids. CDR3 sequence (DNA): TGTGCCAGTGGGACCCAATCCTACAATGAGCAGTTCTTC. This sequence encodes CASGTQSYNEQFF. Variable domain in full (rest from reference TRBV14 and TRBJ2-1): EAGVTQFPSHSVIEKGQTVTLRCDPISGHDNLYWYRRVMGKEIKFLLHFVKESKQDESGMPNNRFLAERTGGTYSTLKVQPAELEDSGVYFCASGTQSYNEQFFGPGTRLTVL.

There are many counts of this clonotype. V and J are TRBV5-5 and TRBJ2-7; 10 nucleotides line up with TRBD1. Germline assignment: CDR1 SGHKS and CDR2 YYEKEE (reference sequence). J was trimmed by 4 bases and V by 4 bases; bases with no gene match: 11. The CDR3 is made up of 16 amino acids. The CDR3 nucleotides read TGTGCCAGCAGCCCAACTGGACAGGGGGGATTGTACGAGCAGTACTTC. Amino acid sequence: CASSPTGQGGLYEQYF.

This clonotype turned up a few times. The chain combines TRBV5-1 with TRBJ2-5, with TRBD2 identical over 10 bases. Matching the DNA end better, TRBJ2-1 makes the J call doubtful. CDR1 and CDR2 (germline): SGHRS, YFSETQ. This CDR3 has 15 residues. The CDR3 coding sequence is TGCGCCAGCAGCCCCGGGACTAGCGACTACAATGAGCAGTTCTTC. Protein product: CASSPGTSDYNEQFF.

This chain joins TRBV6-5 and TRBJ2-6; D is perhaps TRBD1 (6 bases). V lost 5 bases and J 0 bases, leaving 14 bases between the germline ends. This CDR3 contains 17 residues. Germline V CDR1 and CDR2: MNHEY, SVGAGI. CDR3 region: CASSRGTFSSGANVLTF. The CDR3 coding sequence is TGTGCCAGCAGTCGTGGGACATTTTCCTCTGGGGCCAACGTCCTGACTTTC.

Many counts were recorded for this clonotype. The V gene is TRBV5-1, the J gene TRBJ1-4, with 8 bases fitting TRBD1. This CDR3 comprises 18 residues. Germline CDR1 reads SGHRS; CDR2 reads YFSETQ. V shed 4 bases and J 4 bases; nucleotides not matched to a gene: 15. The CDR3 region is CASSHAGGQASNNEKLFF. The CDR3 DNA follows: TGCGCCAGCAGCCATGCCGGGGGACAGGCTTCTAATAATGAAAAACTGTTTTTT.

This clonotype was detected only a few times. The chain couples TRBV2 to TRBJ1-4, with TRBD1 identical over 8 bases. V dropped 4 bases and J dropped 7; count of bases not matched to a gene: 8. The CDR3 loop spans 15 amino acids. Germline-derived CDR1 and CDR2 are SNHLY and FYNNEI. CDR3 DNA sequence: TGTGCCAGCAGTGCGGGACAGGTATCGGGTGAAAAACTGTTTTTT. Encoded protein: CASSAGQVSGEKLFF.